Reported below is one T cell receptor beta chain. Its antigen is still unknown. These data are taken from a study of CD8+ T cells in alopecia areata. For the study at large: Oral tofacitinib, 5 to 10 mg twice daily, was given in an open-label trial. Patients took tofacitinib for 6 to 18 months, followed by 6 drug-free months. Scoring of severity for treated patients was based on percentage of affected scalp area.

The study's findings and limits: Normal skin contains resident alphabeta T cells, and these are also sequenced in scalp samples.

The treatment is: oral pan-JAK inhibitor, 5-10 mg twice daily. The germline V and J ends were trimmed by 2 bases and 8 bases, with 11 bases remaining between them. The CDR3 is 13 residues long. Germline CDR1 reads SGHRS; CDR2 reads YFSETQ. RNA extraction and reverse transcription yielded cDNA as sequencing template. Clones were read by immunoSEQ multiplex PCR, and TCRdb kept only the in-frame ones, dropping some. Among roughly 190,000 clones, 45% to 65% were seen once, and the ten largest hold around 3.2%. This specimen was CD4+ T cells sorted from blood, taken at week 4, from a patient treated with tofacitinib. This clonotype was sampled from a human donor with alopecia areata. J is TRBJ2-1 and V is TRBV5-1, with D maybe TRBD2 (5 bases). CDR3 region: CASSFLGEDEQFF. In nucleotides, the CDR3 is TGCGCCAGCAGCTTTCTCGGGGAAGATGAGCAGTTCTTC.